Listed below are T cell receptor beta chains from one sample, sequenced in a study of blood T cell repertoires in COVID-19. The table came from immunoSEQ multiplex PCR; TCRdb's copy has only in-frame clones and leaves some out. Of about 250,000 clones detected, under 85% appear once; the ten largest clones hold approximately 4%. The sequenced material came from peripheral blood. Receptors originate from a woman aged 35 to 49 with active or convalescent COVID-19. CDR3s leave out the opening cysteine and the closing phenylalanine or tryptophan. A D gene is named only where the DNA matches it firmly. Clone size is shown for a subset of rows, as once, few, many or a class of expanded clone.

>.|TRBV19|TRBJ1-5|.
ASSPLTYLAQH
>few|TRBV15|TRBJ1-5|.
ATSRAGLPQH
>.|TRBV20-1|TRBJ2-7|TRBD1
SASWDRGNYEQY
>.|TRBV6-5|TRBJ2-3|.
ASGVSGSTDTQY
>once|TRBV18|TRBJ2-7|TRBD1
ASSLGQGYEQY
>many|TRBV5-1|TRBJ2-1|TRBD2
ASRTGTSATREQF
>.|TRBV27|TRBJ2-1|TRBD2
ARKMRGAENNEQF
>.|TRBV2|TRBJ2-1|.
ASSEFQGNEQF
>.|TRBV19|TRBJ1-5|.
ASSIEGRSGQPQH
>.|TRBV7-2|TRBJ2-1|.
ASSLDSSWGTNEQF
>.|TRBV25-1|TRBJ1-2|.
AIRTAGGYT
>.|TRBV11-2|TRBJ2-3|.
ASSQDYRPNTQY
>.|TRBV9|TRBJ1-6|TRBD1
ASSPWDRGGNSPLH
>.|TRBV2|TRBJ1-2|.
ASSPRTEPFYGYT
>.|TRBV7-9|TRBJ1-1|.
ASSLEGDTEAF
>.|TRBV30|TRBJ1-3|.
AWSVGLGGNTIY
>.|TRBV7-9|TRBJ1-4|TRBD1
ATGGGTGLNEKLF
>many|TRBV6-4|TRBJ2-1|TRBD2
ASSETSGDYNEQF
>medium-sized|TRBV5-1|TRBJ1-6|.
ASSSTGGRGYSPLH
>.|TRBV27|TRBJ1-2|.
ASSLRGNYGYT
>.|TRBV28|TRBJ1-5|.
ASSTGHGQRQPQH
>once|TRBV5-1|TRBJ2-6|TRBD1
ASSLSTGVTGANVLT
>.|TRBV4-1|TRBJ1-2|.
ASSQDLQVGGYT
>.|TRBV9|TRBJ1-1|.
ASSVLTGINTEAF
>.|TRBV28|TRBJ2-7|TRBD2
ASSPGLAATYEQY
>.|TRBV28|TRBJ1-5|.
ASNSRVRDQPQH
>.|TRBV29-1|TRBJ1-2|TRBD1
SVQDRENYGYT
>once|TRBV24-1|TRBJ2-1|TRBD1
ATSDYRGEQF
>once|TRBV30|TRBJ2-3|.
AWSVQGGTDTQY
>.|TRBV7-9|TRBJ1-4|.
ASTLATNEKLF
>.|TRBV9|TRBJ1-4|TRBD1
ASSLGGQDNEKLF
>.|TRBV11-2|TRBJ2-3|TRBD2
ASSLVGGGTDTQY
>.|TRBV9|TRBJ2-5|.
ASSVSSERETQY
>.|TRBV19|TRBJ1-5|.
ASKQGGRGNQPQH
>many|TRBV2|TRBJ1-5|TRBD1
ASGEGAWQPQH
>.|TRBV9|TRBJ2-7|TRBD1
ASSIRTGGHEQY
>.|TRBV13|TRBJ2-3|.
ASSLTWDTQGTDTQY
>.|TRBV27|TRBJ1-2|TRBD1
ASSTGARGGYT
>.|TRBV2|TRBJ1-2|.
ASSRAGPTSGYT
>.|TRBV19|TRBJ1-1|.
ASSIAAATEAF
>.|TRBV5-4|TRBJ2-5|TRBD2
ASSLARDSGAGETQY